What follows are 9 T cell receptor beta chains derived from one specimen sequenced in a study of blood T cell repertoires in COVID-19. Sequenced by immunoSEQ multiplex PCR; TCRdb stores in-frame clones only, minus some. The sample consists of fewer than 400,000 clones, around 83% of them appearing once. Sequences were obtained from peripheral blood. These TCRs come from a man aged 25 to 45 with active or convalescent COVID-19.

The V call is TRBV28, the J call TRBJ2-7; a weak D match, TRBD1 (5 bases). Germline V gene sequence: CDR1 MDHEN, CDR2 SYDVKM. This CDR3 has 14 amino acids. Trimming took off 4 bases at V and 2 bases at J, with 12 bases between the two ends. The CDR3 is CASSSLGRPYEQYF. CDR3 bases: TGTGCCAGCAGTTCCCTGGGGCGGCCCTACGAGCAGTACTTC.

This clone showed up just a few times. The rearrangement uses TRBV18 and TRBJ1-1; D unclear. Germline V gives CDR1 KGHSH, CDR2 LQKENI. Trimming shortened V by 2 bases and J by 0 bases, and 4 bases separated the two germline ends. The CDR3 sequence is 13 residues long. CDR3 bases: TGTGCCAGCTCACCATCGGTGAACACTGAAGCTTTCTTT. Protein product: CASSPSVNTEAFF.

The rearrangement links TRBV6-2 or TRBV6-3 to TRBJ1-6; 10 nucleotides align to TRBD1. Germline lookup yields CDR1 MNHEY and CDR2 SVGEGT. The CDR3 has 15 residues. V lost 7 bases and J lost 4; bases outside the gene matches: 4. This chain's CDR3 is CASTPGQGYNSPLHF. As DNA, the CDR3 is TGTGCCAGCACCCCGGGACAGGGGTATAATTCACCCCTCCACTTT.

This chain connects TRBV5-8 to TRBJ1-3; 7 bases align to TRBD1. The junction had 6 bases not matched to a gene; V was cut back by 3 bases and J by 0 bases. Germline V gives CDR1 SGHTS, CDR2 YDEGEE. CDR3 length equals 16 residues. For the CDR3, the DNA is TGTGCCAGCAGCTGGGACAGACCGAGCTCTGGAAACACCATATATTTT. Amino acids: CASSWDRPSSGNTIYF. Looking up the rest from reference TRBV5-8 and TRBJ1-3 gives the full variable domain: EAGVTQSPTHLIKTRGQQATLRCSPISGHTSVYWYQQALGLGLQFLLWYDEGEERNRGNFPPRFSGRQFPNYSSELNVNALELEDSALYLCASSWDRPSSGNTIYFGEGSWLTVV.

This sequence joins TRBV6-1 and TRBJ1-2; 7 nucleotides align to TRBD1. The germline gives CDR1 MNHNS, CDR2 SASEGT. The CDR3 is made up of 16 amino acids. V dropped 1 base and J dropped 5; count of bases not matched to a gene: 10. The CDR3, as DNA: TGTGCCAGCAGTGAAGAGGGGACAGACCCTTGGTATGGCTACACCTTC. Amino acid sequence: CASSEEGTDPWYGYTF.

This clone was seen a handful of times. The genes are TRBV7-6 and TRBJ2-1, with 9 bases aligning to TRBD2. CDR3 length: 16 residues. V trimming: 6 bases; J trimming: 0 bases; junction bases outside the gene matches: 6. Germline V CDR1 and CDR2: SGHVS, FNYEAQ. The CDR3 DNA is TGTGCCAGCAGACCTAGCGGGGCCAGCTCCTACAATGAGCAGTTCTTC. It yields the protein CASRPSGASSYNEQFF.

J is TRBJ1-1 and V is TRBV6-5; tentative D call: TRBD1 (6 bases). This CDR3 is 14 amino acids long. Germline lookup yields CDR1 MNHEY and CDR2 SVGAGI. V was clipped by 8 bases and J by 3 bases, with 16 bases between them. The CDR3: CASPRGAWDTEAFF. CDR3 sequence (DNA): TGTGCCAGCCCGCGGGGGGCTTGGGACACTGAAGCTTTCTTT.

CDR3 in DNA: TGCGCCAGCACCCGGGCTAGCGGGTCGAATGAGCAGTTCTTC. Protein sequence: CASTRASGSNEQFF. The V gene is TRBV5-1, the J gene TRBJ2-1; TRBD2 matches 8 bases. The CDR3 contains 14 residues. Germline CDR1 SGHRS, CDR2 YFSETQ. J lost 7 bases, V lost 6 bases, and 9 bases had no gene match.

In DNA, the CDR3 is TGTGCCAGCAGCCCCCGAGGAGGAAACACCATATATTTT. This codes for CASSPRGGNTIYF. The chain uses TRBV3-1 (or the pseudogene TRBV3-2) and TRBJ1-3; D gene unclear. This CDR3 comprises 13 residues. V lost 4 bases and J lost 4, with 8 bases in between. The V gene's germline CDR1 is LGHDT and CDR2 YNNKEL (reference sequence).